Listed below are T cell receptor beta chains from one sample, sequenced in a study of T-cell memory formation after mild COVID-19. TCRdb reprocessed the 5' RACE reads via MiXCR and lists one record per CDR3 protein. Of about 150,000 distinct CDR3 sequences in the sample, roughly 14% were seen once. Input material: PBMCs or a T cell subset sorted from them (not recorded which). The receptors here all came from an adult woman who had mild COVID-19 (a few samples of this study predate the infection). Cell type and time point are not known. The CDR3 runs from the conserved cysteine through the conserved F or W. Each record gives: J gene, D gene, clone size, V gene, CDR3 DNA, CDR3 protein. The D gene is left open where the match is weak. Part of the rows lack a size; the others show once, few, many or a class for expanded clones.

>TRBJ1-1|NA|NA|TRBV19
TGTGCCAGTAGTATCCCTGGGTGGACTGAAGCTTTCTTT
CASSIPGWTEAFF
>TRBJ2-2|NA|many|TRBV12-3/TRBV12-4
TGTGCCAGCAGTTTAGCGGCAGGGAACACCGGGGAGCTGTTTTTT
CASSLAAGNTGELFF
>TRBJ1-2|NA|few|TRBV4-1
TGCGCCAGCAGCACGACACGGACAACCTTTTATGGCTACACCTTC
CASSTTRTTFYGYTF
>TRBJ2-7|TRBD1|many|TRBV4-3
TGCGCCAGCAGCCAAGAGGACAGGTCCAGCTCCTACGAGCAGTACTTC
CASSQEDRSSSYEQYF
>TRBJ2-2|TRBD2|NA|TRBV6-5
TGTGCCAGCAGTTATGGGCTAGCGGGACCCACCGGGGAGCTGTTTTTT
CASSYGLAGPTGELFF
>TRBJ2-3|NA|NA|TRBV7-2
TGTGCCAGCAGCTTAACAGCAGGGAGGTCAGATACGCAGTATTTT
CASSLTAGRSDTQYF
>TRBJ2-1|TRBD1|few|TRBV5-1
TGCGCCAGCAGCATACCCGGGACAGGGAATAATGAGCAGTTCTTC
CASSIPGTGNNEQFF
>TRBJ2-1|NA|few|TRBV6-5
TGTGCCAGCAGTTCCCCGGGACGCCATGAGCAGTTCTTC
CASSSPGRHEQFF
>TRBJ2-5|TRBD2|NA|TRBV27
TGTGCCAGCAGGACCTATAGCGGGGGGGCCCGGGAGACCCAGTACTTC
CASRTYSGGARETQYF
>TRBJ1-3|NA|NA|TRBV4-1
TGCGCCAGCAGCCGGGAACCGGGGCCTGGAAACACCATATATTTT
CASSREPGPGNTIYF
>TRBJ2-1|NA|many|TRBV5-5
TGTGCCAGCAGCTGGGACCCAAGCTCCTACAATGAGCAGTTCTTC
CASSWDPSSYNEQFF
>TRBJ2-1|NA|many|TRBV4-3
TGCGCCAGCAGCCAAGATACATCCCAGGTGAATGAGCAGTTCTTC
CASSQDTSQVNEQFF
>TRBJ2-1|NA|NA|TRBV15
TGTGCCACCAGCAGCGCGGTAGACCCCTACAATGAGCAGTTCTTC
CATSSAVDPYNEQFF
>TRBJ1-6|NA|NA|TRBV6-5
TGTGCCAGCAGTTACAGGGCAGGCAATTCACCCCTCCACTTT
CASSYRAGNSPLHF
>TRBJ1-5|NA|NA|TRBV12-3/TRBV12-4
TGTGCCAGCAGTCCTGGGCTTAAGCCCCAGCATTTT
CASSPGLKPQHF
>TRBJ1-3|NA|few|TRBV4-2
TGTGCCAGCAGCCAAGATCGGACAGCTCGAAACACCATATATTTT
CASSQDRTARNTIYF
>TRBJ2-7|TRBD2|NA|TRBV5-6
TGTGCCACCCGAGTAGCGGGAGCCAGCGAGCAGTACTTC
CATRVAGASEQYF
>TRBJ2-7|NA|few|TRBV7-9
TGTGCCAGCAGGGTCTCTACAGGGACAAGTCCCTACGAGCAGTACTTC
CASRVSTGTSPYEQYF
>TRBJ1-2|NA|many|TRBV20-1
TGCAGCTCAGCCGGCTACACCTTC
CSSAGYTF
>TRBJ2-6|NA|few|TRBV7-8
TGTGCCAGCAGCTTACGGGATCATGGGGCCAACGTCCTGACTTTC
CASSLRDHGANVLTF
>TRBJ2-7|TRBD1|NA|TRBV29-1
TGCAGCGTTGATACAGGGGACTACGAGCAGTACTTC
CSVDTGDYEQYF
>TRBJ2-6|TRBD1|NA|TRBV7-9
TGTGCCAGCAGCTCAGACCGGGACAGGCAGAGCTCTGGGGCCAACGTCCTGACTTTC
CASSSDRDRQSSGANVLTF
>TRBJ2-1|TRBD1|few|TRBV5-1
TGCGCCAGCGCCCAGTATTTGGGACAGGCGTCCTACAATGAGCAGTTCTTC
CASAQYLGQASYNEQFF
>TRBJ1-1|NA|NA|TRBV10-1
TGCGCCAGCGAGATCCGGAGGGGTGAAGCTTTCTTT
CASEIRRGEAFF
>TRBJ1-1|NA|few|TRBV7-2
TGTGCCAGCAGCACTACAGGAGGGGCGACTGAAGCTTTCTTT
CASSTTGGATEAFF
>TRBJ2-7|NA|many|TRBV6-5
TGTGCCAGCAGTTACCGTGGACAGTTCAGGGGCTCCTACGAGCAGTACTTC
CASSYRGQFRGSYEQYF
>TRBJ2-3|TRBD1|NA|TRBV20-1
TGCAGTGCTCCCGGGACAGGGGTAGATACGCAGTATTTT
CSAPGTGVDTQYF
>TRBJ2-5|NA|few|TRBV29-1
TGCAGCGCCACCACGGCCCAAGAGACCCAGTACTTC
CSATTAQETQYF
>TRBJ1-3|NA|once|TRBV28
TGTGCCAGCAGAAACTCTGGAAACACCATATATTTT
CASRNSGNTIYF
>TRBJ2-7|NA|NA|TRBV29-1
TGCAGCCCTCCGGCTGACAGGCGATTCTACGAGCAGTACTTC
CSPPADRRFYEQYF
>TRBJ2-7|NA|NA|TRBV10-3
TGTGCCATCTCATTGGGTTCTGCCCAACCCTACGAGCAGTACTTC
CAISLGSAQPYEQYF
>TRBJ1-1|NA|few|TRBV4-3
TGCGCCAGCAGCCACCAACAGGGCGGGTATATGAACACTGAAGCTTTCTTT
CASSHQQGGYMNTEAFF
>TRBJ2-1|NA|few|TRBV30
TGTGCCTGGAGTGCCGGGACTTTGGGGGAGCAGTTCTTC
CAWSAGTLGEQFF
>TRBJ2-1|TRBD2|NA|TRBV11-2
TGTGCCAGCAGCTCGGCCCCTGGAGTAGCGGGAGGAGATGAGCAGTTCTTC
CASSSAPGVAGGDEQFF
>TRBJ1-1|NA|NA|TRBV20-1
TGCAGTGCTAGAGGTGTCAGTATGAACACTGAAGCTTTCTTT
CSARGVSMNTEAFF
>TRBJ2-1|TRBD2|few|TRBV7-9
TGTGCCAGCAGCTTAGACGCATGGGGTAGCGGGGGCTCCTACAATGAGCAGTTCTTC
CASSLDAWGSGGSYNEQFF
>TRBJ2-5|NA|NA|TRBV27
TGTGCCAGCAGTTCCACAGGGTTGAGAGAGACCCAGTACTTC
CASSSTGLRETQYF
>TRBJ2-1|NA|NA|TRBV12-3/TRBV12-4
TGTGCCAGCATCCACGATGTAATCAGCAATGAGCAGTTCTTC
CASIHDVISNEQFF
>TRBJ1-1|NA|NA|TRBV5-1
TGCGCCAGCAGCTTGGACAGGTCGGACACTGAAGCTTTCTTT
CASSLDRSDTEAFF
>TRBJ2-7|TRBD2|NA|TRBV10-3
TGTGCCATCAGCGGCGGGGGAGAATACGAGCAGTACTTC
CAISGGGEYEQYF
>TRBJ1-2|TRBD1|NA|TRBV2
TGTGCCGGAGAGGGACAGTCCTATGGCTACACCTTC
CAGEGQSYGYTF
>TRBJ2-3|TRBD2|NA|TRBV27
TGTGCCAGCAGTCCCCCGGGACTAGCGGGCACAGATACGCAGTATTTT
CASSPPGLAGTDTQYF
>TRBJ2-3|TRBD2|NA|TRBV7-2
TGTGCCAGCAGGCCCGGGGGGATCACAGATACGCAGTATTTT
CASRPGGITDTQYF
>TRBJ2-1|TRBD1|many|TRBV12-3/TRBV12-4
TGTGCCAGCAGTTTATGGGACAGCCTATGGTCCAATGAGCAGTTCTTC
CASSLWDSLWSNEQFF
>TRBJ1-6|NA|many|TRBV5-5
TGTGCCAGCAGCTTTGGGGATTCAACCTATAATTCACCCCTCCACTTT
CASSFGDSTYNSPLHF
>TRBJ2-4|TRBD2|NA|TRBV5-6
TGTGCCAGCAGCTGGGGGACTAGCGGACCCAAAAACATTCAGTACTTC
CASSWGTSGPKNIQYF
>TRBJ1-4|NA|NA|TRBV27
TGTGCCAGCAGTTTCATAAACTCGAGTGAAAAACTGTTTTTT
CASSFINSSEKLFF